Shown below are 18 T cell receptor beta chains from a single sample sequenced in a study of blood T cell repertoires in COVID-19. This table comes from immunoSEQ multiplex PCR, and its TCRdb copy is limited to in-frame clones, with some not included. This sample carries roughly 57,000 clones, 85% to 95% of them seen once, and the ten largest clones take over 3%. The sample comprised peripheral blood. The receptors stem from a human donor in a cohort sampled during active COVID-19.

Written as DNA, the CDR3 is TGTGCCAGCACCCGACGGGACAGGGACTTGCGCGGGTTGTTTTTT. Translated, it gives CASTRRDRDLRGLFF. The rearrangement links TRBV6-5 to TRBJ2-2, with 9 bases that match TRBD1. J gave up 15 bases and V 7 bases, and 18 bases lay outside the gene matches. Germline CDR1 and CDR2: MNHEY and SVGAGI. This CDR3 region has 15 residues.

The CDR3 sequence: CASSYNAPETQYF. For the CDR3, the DNA is TGTGCCAGCAGCTACAACGCCCCAGAGACCCAGTACTTC. The V call is TRBV5-6, the J call TRBJ2-5; D is unresolved. The ends were cut back, 3 bases at V and 4 bases at J, with 10 bases in the middle. This CDR3 is built from 13 residues. Germline V lookup: CDR1 SGHDT, CDR2 YYEEEE.

As DNA, the CDR3 is TGTGCCAGTAGTACGGACGGGGACTATGGCTACACCTTC. The encoded protein is CASSTDGDYGYTF. This rearrangement joins TRBV19 to TRBJ1-2; D is unclear. Trimming took 4 bases from V and 3 from J, leaving 9 bases between them. CDR3 size: 13 residues. Germline CDR1 is LNHDA and CDR2 is SQIVND (reference sequence).

This clone was observed a handful of times. This sequence joins TRBV3-1 (or the pseudogene TRBV3-2) and TRBJ2-3; tentatively, D is TRBD2 (5 bases). Trimming pared 4 bases from V and 8 bases from J, leaving 10 bases between. Looked up from germline, CDR1 is LGHDT and CDR2 is YNNKEL (reference sequence). This CDR3 is built from 12 residues. CDR3 in amino acids: CASSPGGSTQYF. The CDR3 nucleotides read TGTGCCAGCAGCCCAGGTGGGAGTACGCAGTATTTT.

The chain is built from TRBV5-1 and TRBJ1-1; TRBD1 matches at 11 bases. The CDR3 consists of 14 residues. The V and J ends lost 3 bases and 4 bases, in that order; junction bases with no gene match: 2. Germline CDR1 SGHRS, CDR2 YFSETQ. CDR3 sequence: CASSSGTGGTEAFF. The CDR3, as DNA: TGCGCCAGCAGCTCCGGGACAGGGGGCACTGAAGCTTTCTTT.

CDR3 coding DNA: TGTGCATGCTGGGATGTGCACCGGGACTTGAAAGGGACCCAGTACTTC. It translates to CACWDVHRDLKGTQYF. The gene calls are TRBV7-8 and TRBJ2-5; maybe TRBD2 (6 bases). Per germline, CDR1 SGHVS and CDR2 FQNEAQ. The CDR3 length is 16 residues.

J is TRBJ2-1 and V is TRBV27; 7 nucleotides align to TRBD1. CDR1 and CDR2 from the germline V gene are MNHEY and SMNVEV (reference sequence). The V gene end was trimmed by 4 bases and the J gene end by 4 bases; junction bases not matched to a gene: 10. The CDR3 has 16 residues. The CDR3 nucleotides read TGTGCCAGCAGTTCAACCACGGGACAGCTTTACAATGAGCAGTTCTTC. Protein: CASSSTTGQLYNEQFF.

CDR3 coding DNA: TGTGCCTGGAGGGATCAAGGGGTTCAAGAGACCCAGTACTTC. It yields the protein CAWRDQGVQETQYF. The chain employs TRBV30 and TRBJ2-5; D is possibly TRBD1 (5 bases). This CDR3 contains 14 residues. The germline V gene encodes CDR1 GTSNPN and CDR2 SVGIG (reference sequence). The V gene lost 3 bases and the J gene lost 2 bases, with 13 bases spanning the gap.

The CDR3 DNA is TGTGCCAGCAGCGTAGGGGGCGGCGGTAGACAAGAGACCCAGTACTTC. Protein sequence: CASSVGGGGRQETQYF. V gene TRBV9 combines with J gene TRBJ2-5, with TRBD1 as a possible D gene (5 bases). With 0 bases removed from V and 2 bases from J, the gap between germline ends came to 14 bases. From germline, CDR1 is SGDLS and CDR2 YYNGEE. This CDR3 has 16 amino acids. Full variable domain (missing parts from reference TRBV9 and TRBJ2-5): DSGVTQTPKHLITATGQRVTLRCSPRSGDLSVYWYQQSLDQGLQFLIQYYNGEERAKGNILERFSAQQFPDLHSELNLSSLELGDSALYFCASSVGGGGRQETQYFGPGTRLLVL.

The CDR3 DNA sequence: TGTGCCAGCAGTTGGGACAGGGCTAGCAATCAGCCCCAGCATTTT. It yields the protein CASSWDRASNQPQHF. This chain links TRBV2 with TRBJ1-5; 9 nucleotides agree with TRBD1. The J segment lost 0 bases and the V segment lost 5 bases, leaving 2 bases of the junction unmatched. From germline, CDR1 is SNHLY and CDR2 FYNNEI. The CDR3 contains 15 residues.

This chain connects TRBV6-4 to TRBJ1-6; D is ambiguous. Trimming removed 3 bases from V and 5 bases from J, with 23 bases in between. The CDR3 runs 19 residues. Germline assignment: CDR1 MRHNA and CDR2 SNTAGT. Here the CDR3 DNA reads TGTGCCAGCAGTGATTTGGAGTTCGGGGTGGTGGAGAATAATTCACCCCTCCACTTT. Residues: CASSDLEFGVVENNSPLHF.

The chain uses TRBV3-1 (or the pseudogene TRBV3-2) and TRBJ2-7, with 10 bases matching TRBD2. The CDR3 sequence is 16 residues long. With 3 bases clipped from V and 2 bases from J, the junction kept 7 bases outside the gene matches. CDR1 and CDR2 (germline): LGHDT, YNNKEL (reference sequence). The CDR3 DNA is TGTGCCAGCAGCCATAGGACTAGCGGTAGGGCCTACGAGCAGTACTTC. It encodes CASSHRTSGRAYEQYF.

In this sample, this clone turned up a few times. The chain has TRBV6-5 and TRBJ2-7; D not certain. The CDR3 is made up of 12 amino acids. The V gene's germline CDR1 is MNHEY and CDR2 SVGAGI. V lost 4 bases, J lost 4 bases, and 8 bases lay in between. As DNA, the CDR3 is TGTGCCAGCAGTTCCAACAAATACGAGCAGTACGTC. Its translation: CASSSNKYEQYV.

The rearrangement uses TRBV9 and TRBJ1-6; D is possibly TRBD1 (6 bases). Germline values: CDR1 SGDLS, CDR2 YYNGEE. With 0 bases removed from V and 16 bases from J, the gap between germline ends came to 20 bases. This CDR3 has 15 residues. The CDR3 DNA reads TGTGCCAGCAGCGTAGATTGGACAGTCGGCTCCGAGCTCCACTTT. The encoded protein is CASSVDWTVGSELHF.

The chain uses TRBV5-5 and TRBJ1-1, with D possibly matching TRBD1 (5 bases). Deletions cut 4 bases from V and 1 base from J, with 14 bases between. This CDR3 spans 15 amino acids. The germline CDR1 and CDR2 sequences are SGHKS and YYEKEE (reference sequence). Here the CDR3 DNA reads TGTGCCAGCAGCCTAAAACCTGACAGGAACACTGAAGCTTTCTTT. It yields the protein CASSLKPDRNTEAFF.

The V gene is TRBV9, the J gene TRBJ1-5; 11 bases align to TRBD1. Germline lookup yields CDR1 SGDLS and CDR2 YYNGEE. The CDR3 is 14 residues long. After removal of 3 bases from V and 9 bases from J, the junction contained 5 bases not matched to a gene. CDR3 coding DNA: TGTGCCAGCAGCGCGGGACAGGGGGTCACGCCCCAGCATTTT. This translates into CASSAGQGVTPQHF. The full variable domain, in which reference TRBV9 and TRBJ1-5 provide the parts outside the CDR3, is DSGVTQTPKHLITATGQRVTLRCSPRSGDLSVYWYQQSLDQGLQFLIQYYNGEERAKGNILERFSAQQFPDLHSELNLSSLELGDSALYFCASSAGQGVTPQHFGDGTRLSIL.

The rearrangement joins TRBV4-3 to TRBJ1-1; 9 nucleotides align to TRBD1. V lost 4 bases to trimming and J lost 3 bases; unmatched junction nucleotides: 6. Germline V lookup: CDR1 LGHNA, CDR2 YSLEER. The CDR3 length is 15 residues. The DNA of the CDR3 is TGCGCCAGCAGCCCCGGGGACAGGGATTACACTGAAGCTTTCTTT. Residues: CASSPGDRDYTEAFF.

The chain couples TRBV29-1 to TRBJ2-1; 14 bases map to TRBD2. V shed 5 bases and J 9 bases; nucleotides not matched to a gene: 15. The CDR3 runs 17 residues. Per the germline V gene, CDR1 is SQVTM and CDR2 is ANQGSEA. CDR3 in amino acids: CSVQSRPGLAGVFEQFF. In DNA form, the CDR3 reads TGCAGCGTTCAAAGTAGGCCGGGACTAGCGGGAGTGTTTGAGCAGTTCTTC.